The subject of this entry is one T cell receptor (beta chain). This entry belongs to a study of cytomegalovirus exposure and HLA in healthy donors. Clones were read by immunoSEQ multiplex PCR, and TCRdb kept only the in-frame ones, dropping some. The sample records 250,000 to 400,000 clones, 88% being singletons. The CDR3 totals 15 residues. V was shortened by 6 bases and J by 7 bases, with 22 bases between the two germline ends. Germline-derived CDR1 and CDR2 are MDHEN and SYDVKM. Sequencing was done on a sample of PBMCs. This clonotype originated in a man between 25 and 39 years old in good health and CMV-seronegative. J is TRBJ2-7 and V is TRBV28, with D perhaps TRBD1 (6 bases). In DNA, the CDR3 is TGTGCCAGCAGCGAGATAGGACAGTCCAATATGGAGCAGTACTTC. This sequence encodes CASSEIGQSNMEQYF.